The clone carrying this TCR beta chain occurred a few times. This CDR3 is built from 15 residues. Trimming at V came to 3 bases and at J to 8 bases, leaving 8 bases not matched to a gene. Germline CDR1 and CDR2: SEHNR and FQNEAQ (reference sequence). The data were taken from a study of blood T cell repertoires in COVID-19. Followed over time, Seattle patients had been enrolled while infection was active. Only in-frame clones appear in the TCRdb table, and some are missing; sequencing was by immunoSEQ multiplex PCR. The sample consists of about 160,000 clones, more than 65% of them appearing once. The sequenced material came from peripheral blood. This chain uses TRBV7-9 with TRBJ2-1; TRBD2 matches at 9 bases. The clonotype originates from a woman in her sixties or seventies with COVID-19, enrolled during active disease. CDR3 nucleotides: TGTGCCAGCAGCTTGGGGTTTAGCGGGAGTGATGAGCAGTTCTTC. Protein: CASSLGFSGSDEQFF.